The T cell receptor (beta chain) under discussion was sequenced for a study of blood T cell repertoires in COVID-19. Background on the study: Some COVID-19 samples were acute and others convalescent; all came from the United States, Italy and Spain.

The CDR3 contains 15 residues. The V end lost 5 bases, the J end lost 6 bases, and 19 bases lay between the germline ends. Germline CDR1 LGHNA, CDR2 YNFKEQ. Clones were read by immunoSEQ multiplex PCR, and TCRdb kept only the in-frame ones, dropping some. In the table there are tens of thousands of clones, about 81% of which are singletons. Input material: peripheral blood. The receptor's source is a man at least 80 years old with acute or convalescent COVID-19. The chain recombines TRBV4-2 with TRBJ1-1; no clear D gene. The chain's CDR3 is CASSSKGRGSSEAFF. The CDR3 DNA is TGTGCCAGCAGCTCGAAAGGTCGCGGGTCGTCTGAAGCTTTCTTT.